This T cell receptor beta chain was captured in a study of T-cell reconstitution after alpha-beta-depleted transplantation in children. Study observations and caveats: T-cell counts and diversity at one year following transplant were attributed mainly to newly produced T cells. Surviving thymic progenitors and recipient T cells were the source of high TCRbeta diversity at day 60 in some patients. Several hundred rapidly expanded clones from non-depleted graft cells reportedly supplied alpha-beta T cells about two months post-transplant.

This CDR3 contains 23 residues. Researchers prepared the TCRbeta library using unique molecular identifiers, the study reports. TCRdb processed the PCR reads anew with MiXCR; each CDR3 protein has one entry. Of 500,000 to 650,000 distinct CDR3 sequences listed, under 15% are singletons. Comments on this clonotype: The antigen is unknown.

The gene calls are TRBV21-1 and TRBJ2-1; TRBD2, as called in the table, went unchecked against the DNA. TRBV21-1 is described as a pseudogene. The receptor was isolated from a male patient under 18 who had a stem cell transplant for acute myeloid leukemia, so the T cells may come from the graft donor. Sequenced here: PBMCs, mostly from graft donor cells, sampled 360 days after TCRalphabeta/CD19-depleted stem cell transplant. CDR3 in amino acids: CASSNQVTQTSGRYTQRYNEQFF. CDR3 DNA sequence: TGTGCCAGCAGCAATCAGGTGACGCAGACTAGCGGGAGGTACACCCAGAGGTACAATGAGCAGTTCTTC.